The rows below give T cell receptor beta chains drawn from one sample of a study of blood T cell repertoires in COVID-19. Libraries were prepared by immunoSEQ multiplex PCR; TCRdb keeps only in-frame clonotypes and omits some of them. The profile covers approximately 240,000 clones, with just over 90% appearing a single time and approximately 2% taken by the ten largest. Input material: PBMCs or T cells enriched from blood (not recorded which). These receptors came from a woman younger than 30 who had recovered from COVID-19. Both conserved end residues are part of each CDR3. A D gene is named only where the DNA matches it firmly. Clone size is shown for a subset of rows, as once, few, many or a class of expanded clone.

abundance	d_gene	v_gene	j_gene	CDR3aa	CDR3nt
-	TRBD2	TRBV7-6	TRBJ2-1	CASSSGTSGEGVGEEQFF	TGTGCCAGCAGCTCAGGGACTAGCGGGGAGGGGGTTGGAGAAGAGCAGTTCTTC
-	-	TRBV4-1	TRBJ1-5	CASSQDRAGGNQPQHF	TGCGCCAGCAGCCAAGATCGGGCAGGGGGCAATCAGCCCCAGCATTTT
-	TRBD1	TRBV5-6	TRBJ2-5	CASSGGQGIYETQYF	TGTGCCAGCAGCGGGGGACAGGGGATTTACGAGACCCAGTACTTC
-	-	TRBV9	TRBJ2-7	CASSVAAGQTYEQYF	TGTGCCAGCAGCGTAGCTGCGGGACAGACCTACGAGCAGTACTTC
-	TRBD2	TRBV2	TRBJ2-1	CARGSWRGYNEQFF	TGTGCCAGGGGGAGTTGGCGGGGGTACAATGAGCAGTTCTTC
-	-	TRBV2	TRBJ2-1	CASRGNEQFF	TGTGCCAGCCGGGGCAATGAGCAGTTCTTC
-	-	TRBV27	TRBJ2-3	CASRYGTLIYSTDTQYF	TGTGCCAGCAGATACGGGACTTTAATTTATAGCACAGATACGCAGTATTTT
few	-	TRBV10-1	TRBJ1-1	CASSEPNTEAFF	TGCGCCAGCAGTGAGCCTAACACTGAAGCTTTCTTT
-	-	TRBV19	TRBJ1-5	CASRRENQPQHF	TGTGCCAGCAGACGGGAAAATCAGCCCCAGCATTTT
-	TRBD1	TRBV6-4	TRBJ1-2	CASSRDRVGGYTF	TGTGCCAGTAGCCGGGACAGGGTCGGCGGCTACACCTTC
-	TRBD2	TRBV13	TRBJ2-1	CASRGLAGGGSYNEQFF	TGTGCCAGCAGGGGACTAGCGGGAGGGGGGTCCTACAATGAGCAGTTCTTC